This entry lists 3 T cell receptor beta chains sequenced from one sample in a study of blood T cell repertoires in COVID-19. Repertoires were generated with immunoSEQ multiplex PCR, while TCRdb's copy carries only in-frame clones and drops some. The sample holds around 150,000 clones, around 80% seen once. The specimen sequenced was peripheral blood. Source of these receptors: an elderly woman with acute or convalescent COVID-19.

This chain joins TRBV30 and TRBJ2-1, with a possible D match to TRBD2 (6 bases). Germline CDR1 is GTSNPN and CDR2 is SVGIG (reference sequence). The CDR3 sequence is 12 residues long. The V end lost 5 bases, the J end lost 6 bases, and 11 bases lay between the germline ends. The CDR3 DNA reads TGTGCCTGGTCCCAGGGAGGCAATGAGCAGTTCTTC. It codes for CAWSQGGNEQFF.

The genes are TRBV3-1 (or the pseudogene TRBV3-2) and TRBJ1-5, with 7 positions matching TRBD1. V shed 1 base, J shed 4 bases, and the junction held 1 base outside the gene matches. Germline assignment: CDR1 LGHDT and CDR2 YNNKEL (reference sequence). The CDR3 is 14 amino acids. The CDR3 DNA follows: TGTGCCAGCAGCCAAGGACAGGGTAATCAGCCCCAGCATTTT. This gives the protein CASSQGQGNQPQHF.

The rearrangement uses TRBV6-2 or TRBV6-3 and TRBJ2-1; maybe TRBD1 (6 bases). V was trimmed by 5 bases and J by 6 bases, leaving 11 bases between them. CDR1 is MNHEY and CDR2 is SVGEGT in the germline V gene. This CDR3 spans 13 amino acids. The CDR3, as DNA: TGTGCCAGCAGTAGTTTAGGGGGCAATGAGCAGTTCTTC. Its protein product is CASSSLGGNEQFF.